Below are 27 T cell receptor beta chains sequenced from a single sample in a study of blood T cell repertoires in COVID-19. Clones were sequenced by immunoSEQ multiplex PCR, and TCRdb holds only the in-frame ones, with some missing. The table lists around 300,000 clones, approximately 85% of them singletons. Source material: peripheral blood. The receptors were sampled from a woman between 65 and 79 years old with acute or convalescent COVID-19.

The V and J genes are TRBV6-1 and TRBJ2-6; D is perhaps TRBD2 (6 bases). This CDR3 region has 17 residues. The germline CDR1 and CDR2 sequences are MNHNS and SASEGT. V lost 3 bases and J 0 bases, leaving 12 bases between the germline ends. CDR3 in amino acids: CASSEAAGYSGANVLTF. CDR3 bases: TGTGCCAGCAGTGAGGCAGCGGGCTACTCTGGGGCCAACGTCCTGACTTTC.

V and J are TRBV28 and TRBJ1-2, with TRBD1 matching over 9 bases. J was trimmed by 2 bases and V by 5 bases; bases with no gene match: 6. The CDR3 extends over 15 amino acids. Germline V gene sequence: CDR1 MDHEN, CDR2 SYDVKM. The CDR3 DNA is TGTGCCAGCAGTGGGGCCGGGACAGGGAACTATGGCTACACCTTC. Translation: CASSGAGTGNYGYTF.

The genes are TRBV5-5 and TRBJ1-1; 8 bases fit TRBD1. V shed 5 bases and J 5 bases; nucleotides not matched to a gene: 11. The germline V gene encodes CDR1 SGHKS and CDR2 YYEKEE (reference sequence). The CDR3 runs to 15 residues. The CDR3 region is CASSFAGQGETEAFF. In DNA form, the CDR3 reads TGTGCCAGCAGTTTCGCTGGACAGGGAGAAACTGAAGCTTTCTTT.

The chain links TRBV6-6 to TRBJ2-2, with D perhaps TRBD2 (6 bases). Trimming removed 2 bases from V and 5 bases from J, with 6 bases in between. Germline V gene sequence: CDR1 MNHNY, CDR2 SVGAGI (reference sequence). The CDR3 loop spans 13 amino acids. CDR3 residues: CASSYGGTGELFF. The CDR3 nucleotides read TGTGCCAGCAGTTACGGAGGGACCGGGGAGCTGTTTTTT.

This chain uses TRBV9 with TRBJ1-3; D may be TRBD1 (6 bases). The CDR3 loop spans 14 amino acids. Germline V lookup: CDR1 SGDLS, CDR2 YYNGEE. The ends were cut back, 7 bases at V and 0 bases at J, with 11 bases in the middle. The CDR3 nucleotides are TGTGCCAGCTCGGACAGAGCCTCTGGAAACACCATATATTTT. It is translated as CASSDRASGNTIYF.

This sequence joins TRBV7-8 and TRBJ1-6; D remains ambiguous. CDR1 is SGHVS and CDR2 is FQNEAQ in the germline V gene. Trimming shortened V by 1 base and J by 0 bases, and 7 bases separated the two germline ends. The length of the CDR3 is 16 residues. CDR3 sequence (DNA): TGTGCCAGCAGCTTAGTAACTAGCTCCTATAATTCACCCCTCCACTTT. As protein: CASSLVTSSYNSPLHF.

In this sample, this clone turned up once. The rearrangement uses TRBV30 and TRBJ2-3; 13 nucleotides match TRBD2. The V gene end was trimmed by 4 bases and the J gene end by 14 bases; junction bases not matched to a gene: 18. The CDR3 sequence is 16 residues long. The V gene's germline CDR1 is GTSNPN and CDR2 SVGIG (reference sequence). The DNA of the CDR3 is TGTGCCTGGACCCCGGCGGGCTTACTAGCGGGGGGGGCATCGTATTTT. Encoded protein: CAWTPAGLLAGGASYF. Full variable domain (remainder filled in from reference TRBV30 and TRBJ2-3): SQTIHQWPATLVQPVGSPLSLECTVEGTSNPNLYWYRQAAGRGLQLLFYSVGIGQISSEVPQNLSASRPQDRQFILSSKKLLLSDSGFYLCAWTPAGLLAGGASYFGPGTRLTVL.

The CDR3: CATHGQQNSPLHF. The CDR3 nucleotides read TGTGCCACCCACGGACAGCAGAATTCACCCCTCCACTTT. This chain connects TRBV15 to TRBJ1-6, with D perhaps TRBD1 (6 bases). V was clipped by 8 bases and J by 7 bases, with 12 bases between them. The CDR3 loop spans 13 amino acids. In germline, CDR1 is LNHNV, CDR2 YYDKDF (reference sequence).

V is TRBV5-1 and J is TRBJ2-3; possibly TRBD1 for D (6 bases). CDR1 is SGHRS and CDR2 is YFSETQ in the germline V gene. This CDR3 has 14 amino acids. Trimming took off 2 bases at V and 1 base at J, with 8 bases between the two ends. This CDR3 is CASSLGGRTDTQYF. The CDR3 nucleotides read TGCGCCAGCAGCTTAGGGGGTCGCACAGATACGCAGTATTTT.

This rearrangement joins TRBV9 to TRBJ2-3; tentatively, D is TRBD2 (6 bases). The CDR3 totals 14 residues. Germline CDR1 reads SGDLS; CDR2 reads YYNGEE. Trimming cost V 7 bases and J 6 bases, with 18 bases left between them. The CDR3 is CASDGGLPRDTQYF. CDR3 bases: TGTGCCAGCGATGGAGGGCTTCCCCGGGATACGCAGTATTTT.

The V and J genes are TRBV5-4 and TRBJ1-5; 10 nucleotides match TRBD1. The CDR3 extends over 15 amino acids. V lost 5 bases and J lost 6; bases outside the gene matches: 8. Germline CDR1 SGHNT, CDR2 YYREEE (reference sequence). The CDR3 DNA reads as TGTGCCAGCAGTTACGACAGGGGGCAGGTTCAGCCCCAGCATTTT. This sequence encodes CASSYDRGQVQPQHF.

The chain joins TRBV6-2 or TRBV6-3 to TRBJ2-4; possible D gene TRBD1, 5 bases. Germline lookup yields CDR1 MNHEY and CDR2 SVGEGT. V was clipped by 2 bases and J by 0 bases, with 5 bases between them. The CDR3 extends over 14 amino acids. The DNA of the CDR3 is TGTGCCAGCAGTTACAGGGGAGCCAAAAACATTCAGTACTTC. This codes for CASSYRGAKNIQYF.

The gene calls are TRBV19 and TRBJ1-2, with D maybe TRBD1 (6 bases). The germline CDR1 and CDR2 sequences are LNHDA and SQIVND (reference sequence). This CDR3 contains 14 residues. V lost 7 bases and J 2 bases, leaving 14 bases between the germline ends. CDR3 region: CASNLDRPNYGYTF. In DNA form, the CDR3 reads TGTGCCAGTAACCTGGACAGACCAAACTATGGCTACACCTTC.

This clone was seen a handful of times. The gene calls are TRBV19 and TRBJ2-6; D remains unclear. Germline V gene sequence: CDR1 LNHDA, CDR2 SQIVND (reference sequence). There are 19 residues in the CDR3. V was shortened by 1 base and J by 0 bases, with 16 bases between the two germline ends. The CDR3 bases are TGTGCCAGTAGTATAGGCGGCATCTCCTCCTTCTCTGGGGCCAACGTCCTGACTTTC. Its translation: CASSIGGISSFSGANVLTF.

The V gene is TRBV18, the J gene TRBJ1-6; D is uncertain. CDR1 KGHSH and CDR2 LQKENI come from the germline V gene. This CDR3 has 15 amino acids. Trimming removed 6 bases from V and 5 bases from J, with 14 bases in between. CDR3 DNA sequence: TGTGCCAGCTCCCCCTCGGTTGTGAATAATTCACCCCTCCACTTT. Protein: CASSPSVVNNSPLHF.

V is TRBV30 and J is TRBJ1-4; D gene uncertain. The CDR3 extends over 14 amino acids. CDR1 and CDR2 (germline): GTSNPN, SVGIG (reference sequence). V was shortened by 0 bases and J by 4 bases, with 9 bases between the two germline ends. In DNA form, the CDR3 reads TGTGCCTGGAGTGTACGAGGAAATAATGAAAAACTGTTTTTT. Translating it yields CAWSVRGNNEKLFF.

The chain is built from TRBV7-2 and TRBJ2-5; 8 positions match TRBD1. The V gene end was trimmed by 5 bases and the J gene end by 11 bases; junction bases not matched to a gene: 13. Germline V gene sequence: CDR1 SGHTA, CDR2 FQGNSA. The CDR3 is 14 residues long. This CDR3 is CASSLGGTGDTQYF. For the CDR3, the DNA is TGTGCCAGCAGCCTAGGGGGGACAGGCGACACACAGTACTTC.

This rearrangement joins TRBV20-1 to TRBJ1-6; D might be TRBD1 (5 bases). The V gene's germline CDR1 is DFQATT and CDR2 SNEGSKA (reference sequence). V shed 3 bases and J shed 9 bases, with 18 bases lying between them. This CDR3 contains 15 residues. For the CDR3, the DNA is TGCAGTGCTAGTCAAGGGGCCGGCGGGGGTTCACCCCTCCACTTT. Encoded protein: CSASQGAGGGSPLHF.

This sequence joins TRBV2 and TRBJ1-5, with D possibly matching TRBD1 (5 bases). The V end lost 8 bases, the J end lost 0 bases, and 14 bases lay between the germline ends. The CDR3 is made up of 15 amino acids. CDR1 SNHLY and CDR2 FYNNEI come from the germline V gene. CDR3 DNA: TGTGCCAGCGGGGCCGAAGGTGATAGCAATCAGCCCCAGCATTTT. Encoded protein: CASGAEGDSNQPQHF.

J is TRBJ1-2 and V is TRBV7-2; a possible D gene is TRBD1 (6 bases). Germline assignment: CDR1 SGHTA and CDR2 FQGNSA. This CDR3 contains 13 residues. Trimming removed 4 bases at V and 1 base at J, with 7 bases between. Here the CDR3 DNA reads TGTGCCAGCAGCTGGACAGTTAACTATGGCTACACCTTC. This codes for CASSWTVNYGYTF.

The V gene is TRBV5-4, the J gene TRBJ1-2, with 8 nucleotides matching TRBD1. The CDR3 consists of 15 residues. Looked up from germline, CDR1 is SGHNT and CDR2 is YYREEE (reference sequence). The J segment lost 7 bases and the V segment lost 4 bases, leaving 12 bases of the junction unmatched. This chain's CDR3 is CASSRSGQGTSGYTF. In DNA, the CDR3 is TGTGCCAGCAGCCGGTCCGGACAGGGAACCAGTGGCTACACCTTC.

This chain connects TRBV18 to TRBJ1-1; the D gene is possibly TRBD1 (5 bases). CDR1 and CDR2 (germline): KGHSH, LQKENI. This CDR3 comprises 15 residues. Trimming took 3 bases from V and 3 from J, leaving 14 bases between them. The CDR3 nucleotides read TGTGCCAGCTCACCCTACAAGGGGAGGGACACTGAAGCTTTCTTT. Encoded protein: CASSPYKGRDTEAFF.

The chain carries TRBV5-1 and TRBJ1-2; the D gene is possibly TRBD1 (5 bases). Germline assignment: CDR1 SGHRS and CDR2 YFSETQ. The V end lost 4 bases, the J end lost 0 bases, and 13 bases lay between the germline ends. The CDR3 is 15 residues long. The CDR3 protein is CASSRIGGANYGYTF. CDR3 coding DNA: TGCGCCAGCAGCCGGATAGGAGGGGCTAACTATGGCTACACCTTC.

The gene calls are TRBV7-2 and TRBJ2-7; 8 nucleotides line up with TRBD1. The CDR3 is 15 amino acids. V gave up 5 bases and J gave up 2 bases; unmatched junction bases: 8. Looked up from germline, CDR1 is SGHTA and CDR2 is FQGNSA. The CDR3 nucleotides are TGTGCCAGCAGCCTCCTTTGGGACAGGACCTACGAGCAGTACTTC. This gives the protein CASSLLWDRTYEQYF.

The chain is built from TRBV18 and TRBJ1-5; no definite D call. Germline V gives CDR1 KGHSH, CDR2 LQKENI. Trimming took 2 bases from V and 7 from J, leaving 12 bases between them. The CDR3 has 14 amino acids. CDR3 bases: TGTGCCAGCTCACCATTCGGTGGTCGGCAGCCCCAGCATTTT. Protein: CASSPFGGRQPQHF.

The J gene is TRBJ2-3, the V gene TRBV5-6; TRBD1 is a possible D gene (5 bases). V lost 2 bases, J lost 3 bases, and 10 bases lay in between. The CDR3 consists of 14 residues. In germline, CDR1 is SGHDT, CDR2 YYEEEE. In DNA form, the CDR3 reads TGTGCCAGCAGCTTCCCACAGGTTACAGATACGCAGTATTTT. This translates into CASSFPQVTDTQYF.

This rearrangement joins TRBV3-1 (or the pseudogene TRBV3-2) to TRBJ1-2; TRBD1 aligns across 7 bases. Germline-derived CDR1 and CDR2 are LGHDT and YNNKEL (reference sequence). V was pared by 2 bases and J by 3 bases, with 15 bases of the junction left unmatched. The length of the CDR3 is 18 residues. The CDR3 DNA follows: TGTGCCAGCAGCCAACTCAGACAGGGTCTCTACGGGGACTATGGCTACACCTTC. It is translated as CASSQLRQGLYGDYGYTF.